These T cell receptor beta chains were read from a single sample in a study of T cell changes during pregnancy in multiple sclerosis. Libraries were prepared by immunoSEQ multiplex PCR; TCRdb keeps only in-frame clonotypes and omits some of them. This table has approximately 17,000 clones, just under 85% appearing once. This material consisted of CD8+ T cells from peripheral blood mononuclear cells, taken in the second trimester of pregnancy. The receptors stem from a female donor in good health, enrolled as a control in a pregnancy study. Each CDR3 is given with its conserved first and last residue. Fields, in order: clone size, J gene, V gene, D gene, CDR3 DNA, CDR3 protein. The D gene is left open where the match is weak. Not all rows give a size; the values are once, few, many and, for expanded clones, a class.

NA TRBJ2-1 TRBV4-3 NA TGCGCCAGCAGCCAAGAGGCAGACTCCTACAATGAGCAGTTCTTC CASSQEADSYNEQFF
NA TRBJ2-2 TRBV27 NA TGTGCCAGCAGTGGGGGGGGGCACACCGGGGAGCTGTTTTTT CASSGGGHTGELFF
NA TRBJ1-6 TRBV11-1 TRBD1 TGTGCCAGCAGCCGGACAGGGAATAGTTCACCCCTCCACTTT CASSRTGNSSPLHF
NA TRBJ1-2 TRBV13 TRBD1 TGTGCCAGCTCGAACAGGGGGAACTATGGCTACACCTTC CASSNRGNYGYTF
NA TRBJ2-2 TRBV2 NA TGTGCCACTTACGTAGCGAACACCGGGGAGCTGTTTTTT CATYVANTGELFF
NA TRBJ1-2 TRBV14 NA TGTGCCAGCAGCCGTCCGGGGGGTCTTGGCTACACCTTC CASSRPGGLGYTF
NA TRBJ2-1 TRBV4-1 TRBD2 TGCGCCAGCACCACTAGCGGGGGGGCAAGAAGGGAGCAGTTCTTC CASTTSGGARREQFF
NA TRBJ1-1 TRBV29-1 NA TGCAGCGTTGAAGACACAAACACTGAAGCTTTCTTT CSVEDTNTEAFF
NA TRBJ2-3 TRBV9 NA TGTGCCAGCAGCCACCCGAAGGTGGGCCCTAGCACAGATACGCAGTATTTT CASSHPKVGPSTDTQYF
NA TRBJ1-4 TRBV6-6 TRBD1 TGTGCCAGCACCCCAGGACAGGGTGGCGGAAAACTGTTTTTT CASTPGQGGGKLFF
NA TRBJ2-2 TRBV6-5 NA TGTGCCAGCAGTTACGACGGTGGGAGGACCGGGGAGCTGTTTTTT CASSYDGGRTGELFF
NA TRBJ2-3 TRBV25-1 TRBD2 TGTGCCAGCAGGGTTCAACTAGCGGGCCTTGATAGTACGCAGTATTTT CASRVQLAGLDSTQYF
NA TRBJ2-3 TRBV7-9 TRBD1 TGTGCCAGCAGCCCCCGAAGGGCCCTGACAGGGTCGTTTGCAGATACGCAGTATTTT CASSPRRALTGSFADTQYF
once TRBJ1-1 TRBV6-5 NA TGTGCCAGCACCGTACAGAGCTATGAAGCTTTCTTT CASTVQSYEAFF
NA TRBJ2-7 TRBV4-3 TRBD2 TGCGCCAGCAGCCAAGGAGCGGGGGCCTACGAGCAGTACTTC CASSQGAGAYEQYF
NA TRBJ2-1 TRBV9 NA TGTGCCAGCAGCCCGGACCGAGGGGAGCAGTTCTTC CASSPDRGEQFF
NA TRBJ1-2 TRBV29-1 TRBD1 TGCAGCGCCCTAGGACAGGACCATGGCTACACCTTC CSALGQDHGYTF
NA TRBJ2-1 TRBV9 NA TGTGCCAGCAGCGGAGGTCGGGTGGTTGAGCAGTTCTTC CASSGGRVVEQFF
few TRBJ1-5 TRBV7-9 NA TGTGCCAGCAGCTCTACAGGGATTTGGACCAATCAGCCCCAGCATTTT CASSSTGIWTNQPQHF
NA TRBJ2-1 TRBV7-9 NA TGTGCCAGCAGCTTTATGGGCAGGATGAACAATGAGCAGTTCTTC CASSFMGRMNNEQFF
few TRBJ1-1 TRBV15 NA TGTGCCACCAGCAGGGAAACAGGGTTTGAAGCTTTCTTT CATSRETGFEAFF
NA TRBJ2-2 TRBV19 NA TGTGCCACCCTCAAAGAGGTCAACACCGGGGAGCTGTTTTTT CATLKEVNTGELFF
NA TRBJ2-1 TRBV4-3 TRBD2 TGCGCCAGCAGCCAAGATGAGACTTTGGCGGGGGGCCTCTACAATGAGCAGTTCTTC CASSQDETLAGGLYNEQFF
NA TRBJ2-7 TRBV9 NA TGTGCCAGCAGCGTAGCAGGGACAAACTCCTACGAGCAGTACTTC CASSVAGTNSYEQYF
NA TRBJ1-1 TRBV9 TRBD1 TGTGCCAGCAGCGCCGATCACAGGGGGCGTGGGATGAACACTGAAGCTTTCTTT CASSADHRGRGMNTEAFF
NA TRBJ2-6 TRBV27 NA TGTGCCAGCAACATCTCTGGGGCCAACGTCCTGACTTTC CASNISGANVLTF
NA TRBJ2-1 TRBV4-1 TRBD1 TGCGCCAGCAGCCAAGATGGGGGAACAGGGGTTGAGCAGTTCTTC CASSQDGGTGVEQFF
NA TRBJ2-3 TRBV2 NA TGTGCCAGCCTTCAAGGGGCCATGGATACGCAGTATTTT CASLQGAMDTQYF
NA TRBJ2-3 TRBV5-6 NA TGTGCCAGCAGCTTGGCCGGAAACGGGGTCACAGATACGCAGTATTTT CASSLAGNGVTDTQYF
NA TRBJ1-2 TRBV9 NA TGTGCCAGCATCAATGGCTACACCTTC CASINGYTF
NA TRBJ2-3 TRBV30 TRBD1 TGTGCCTGGACGGATCGGGACAGGGGTTTTCCTTCAATCACAGATACGCAGTATTTT CAWTDRDRGFPSITDTQYF
NA TRBJ1-1 TRBV27 NA TGTGCCAGCAGTTTATCCCCAGGGAACACTGAAGCTTTCTTT CASSLSPGNTEAFF
NA TRBJ1-1 TRBV7-8 NA TGTGCCAGCAGCTTAGGCACAACCGAAGCTTTCTTT CASSLGTTEAFF
few TRBJ1-2 TRBV21-1 NA TGTGCCAGCAGCAAGTCCGGACAGGGGGACTATGGCTACACCTTC CASSKSGQGDYGYTF
NA TRBJ2-5 TRBV19 TRBD2 TGTGCCAGTAGTATCCTACTAGCGGGGGGGAAAGAGACCCAGTACTTC CASSILLAGGKETQYF
NA TRBJ1-1 TRBV5-6 NA TGTGCCAGCAGCTTGAGGGGGACGGGCACTGAAGCTTTCTTT CASSLRGTGTEAFF
NA TRBJ2-3 TRBV5-6 TRBD2 TGTGCCAGCAGCCTTAGCGGGGCAGGAGATACGCAGTATTTT CASSLSGAGDTQYF
NA TRBJ2-1 TRBV6-6 TRBD2 TGCGTGACAAGCGGGGCCCTCAATGAGCAGTTCTTC CVTSGALNEQFF
NA TRBJ1-2 TRBV7-9 NA TGTGCCAGCAGCCACACAGGGAACTATGGCTACACCTTC CASSHTGNYGYTF
NA TRBJ1-2 TRBV18 TRBD1 TGTGCCAGCTTTGGCGGGACAGGGGTCTATGGCTACACCTTC CASFGGTGVYGYTF
NA TRBJ1-5 TRBV29-1 TRBD1 TGCAGCGTCGCCGGACAGGGTGCTAATCAGCCCCAGCATTTT CSVAGQGANQPQHF
few TRBJ2-7 TRBV7-2 NA TGTGCCAGCAGCCTTACCCCCACCCGGGGTGTCTACGAGCAGTACTTC CASSLTPTRGVYEQYF
NA TRBJ2-3 TRBV28 NA TGTGCCAGCAGTTTCGCAGTGATTCCCACAGATACGCAGTATTTT CASSFAVIPTDTQYF
NA TRBJ1-5 TRBV6-1 NA TGTGCCAGCAACGGGCAGCCCCAGCATTTT CASNGQPQHF
NA TRBJ2-3 TRBV11-2 TRBD2 TGTGCCAGCAGCTTAGAGGGAGCGGGGGGGTTCACAGATACGCAGTATTTT CASSLEGAGGFTDTQYF